This T cell receptor (beta chain) was identified during a study of control samples from healthy donors and cancer patients. Produced via immunoSEQ multiplex PCR; TCRdb's table is partial and in-frame only. The data show approximately 150,000 clones, with about 91% seen just once and 3% to 3.5% held by the top ten. The CDR3 spans 15 residues. V dropped 6 bases and J dropped 1 base, with 15 bases sitting between them. In germline, CDR1 is SNHLY, CDR2 FYNNEI. The chain links TRBV2 to TRBJ2-5, with D possibly TRBD1 on 6 matching bases. The source of this sequence is a young man in good health. Sequencing was done on a sample of blood. The CDR3 here is CASSLDRQFQETQYF. The CDR3 coding sequence is TGTGCCAGCAGCCTCGACAGGCAGTTCCAAGAGACCCAGTACTTC.